Described below is a single T cell receptor (beta chain) sequence and its context. Its antigen is still unknown. This entry comes from a study of CD8+ T cells in alopecia areata. Points from the study as a whole: Patients showed less clear TCR sequence sharing than mice, possibly partly because of HLA diversity. Affected scalp, especially in alopecia totalis/universalis, had a higher clonality than normal scalp did. Sequencing of scalp tissue also captures the resident alphabeta T cells of normal skin.

RNA, once extracted, was reverse transcribed into cDNA for use as the sequencing template. Generated by immunoSEQ multiplex PCR, the TCRdb table keeps only in-frame clones and is missing some. The repertoire has 200,000 to 250,000 clones, around three fifths of them found once; the top ten carry 4.9%. PBMCs served as the source from which CD4+ and CD8+ T cells were sorted. The receptor was isolated from a human donor in good health. Sample: CD8+ T cells sorted from blood.

CDR3 sequence (DNA): TGCAGCGTGGACAGGGTACTCGATGAGCAGTTCTTC. This codes for CSVDRVLDEQFF. The rearrangement joins TRBV29-1 to TRBJ2-1, with 8 nucleotides matching TRBD1. The length of the CDR3 is 12 residues. J was trimmed by 8 bases and V by 6 bases; bases with no gene match: 6. Germline V CDR1 and CDR2: SQVTM, ANQGSEA.